Below are 15 T cell receptor beta chains sequenced from a single sample in a study of shared T cell receptors in the human thymus. The repertoire was sequenced with immunoSEQ multiplex PCR; TCRdb's copy has only in-frame clones and lacks some. The sample consists of hundreds of thousands of clones, 80% to 90% of them appearing once. This sample also belongs to another study, concerning human thymus T cells.

Sequenced input: thymocytes. These receptors originate from a boy less than two years old with a congenital heart defect.

The table lists this clone with a few counts. This sequence joins TRBV19 and TRBJ1-4; 10 bases line up with TRBD1. The CDR3 loop spans 13 amino acids. Trimming took 10 bases from V and 10 from J; bases not matched to a gene: 9. From germline, CDR1 is LNHDA and CDR2 SQIVND (reference sequence). CDR3 residues: CATTDRGFGKLFF. The CDR3 region has the DNA TGTGCCACCACGGACAGGGGGTTCGGAAAACTGTTTTTT.

This clone was detected once. This chain connects TRBV9 to TRBJ2-7, with D possibly matching TRBD1 (6 bases). Germline CDR1 reads SGDLS; CDR2 reads YYNGEE. CDR3 length equals 17 residues. V was clipped by 0 bases and J by 2 bases, with 18 bases between them. The CDR3: CASSVEDAWGRTYEQYF. CDR3 DNA: TGTGCCAGCAGCGTAGAGGATGCGTGGGGGCGGACCTACGAGCAGTACTTC.

This chain connects TRBV2 to TRBJ2-1; 12 positions match TRBD2. The CDR3 extends over 14 amino acids. V lost 6 bases, J lost 9 bases, and 6 bases stayed unmatched. The germline CDR1 and CDR2 sequences are SNHLY and FYNNEI. CDR3 bases: TGTGCCAGCAGAGGACTAGCGGGATTCGGTGAGCAGTTCTTC. Translating it yields CASRGLAGFGEQFF.

This clone was found a few times. This rearrangement joins TRBV5-6 to TRBJ2-2, with 7 bases matching TRBD1. Germline values: CDR1 SGHDT, CDR2 YYEEEE. Germline trimming cut 6 bases from V and 5 bases from J; bases unmatched to any gene: 4. The CDR3 sequence is 13 residues long. The CDR3 region is CASKTGSTGELFF. The DNA for the CDR3 is TGTGCCAGCAAGACAGGGAGTACCGGGGAGCTGTTTTTT.

This chain uses TRBV14 with TRBJ2-6; TRBD1 matches at 10 bases. The CDR3 consists of 19 residues. CDR1 and CDR2 (germline): SGHDN, FVKESK. Trimming took 7 bases from V and 0 from J; bases not matched to a gene: 12. CDR3: CASTQSGDRGLSGANVLTF. The CDR3, as DNA: TGTGCCAGCACTCAGTCGGGGGACAGGGGTCTCTCTGGGGCCAACGTCCTGACTTTC. Based on the CDR3 plus reference TRBV14 and TRBJ2-6, the full variable domain is EAGVTQFPSHSVIEKGQTVTLRCDPISGHDNLYWYRRVMGKEIKFLLHFVKESKQDESGMPNNRFLAERTGGTYSTLKVQPAELEDSGVYFCASTQSGDRGLSGANVLTFGAGSRLTVL.

This sequence joins TRBV25-1 and TRBJ1-5; D may be TRBD1 (5 bases). Trimming cost V 10 bases and J 4 bases, with 14 bases left between them. Germline V gene sequence: CDR1 MGHDK, CDR2 SYGVNS. The CDR3 is 13 residues long. Here the CDR3 DNA reads TGTGCCACCCGGGCAGGGCCGAATCAGCCCCAGCATTTT. Encoded protein: CATRAGPNQPQHF. Together with reference TRBV25-1 and TRBJ1-5, the CDR3 gives the full variable domain: EADIYQTPRYLVIGTGKKITLECSQTMGHDKMYWYQQDPGMELHLIHYSYGVNSTEKGDLSSESTVSRIRTEHFPLTLESARPSHTSQYLCATRAGPNQPQHFGDGTRLSIL.

The table lists this clone with a few counts. V is TRBV28 and J is TRBJ2-7; TRBD2 matches 8 bases. With V trimmed by 11 bases and J by 3 bases, 12 bases remained unmatched. CDR1 is MDHEN and CDR2 is SYDVKM in the germline V gene. The CDR3 loop spans 14 amino acids. This CDR3 is CASQIAGIDYEQYF. The CDR3 nucleotides are TGTGCCTCCCAAATAGCGGGAATAGACTACGAGCAGTACTTC.

The chain recombines TRBV30 with TRBJ1-5; weak D call: TRBD1 (5 bases). The CDR3 consists of 16 residues. The germline V gene encodes CDR1 GTSNPN and CDR2 SVGIG (reference sequence). The V and J ends lost 0 bases and 4 bases respectively, with 16 bases between them. Written as DNA, the CDR3 is TGTGCCTGGAGTGTACGGGGGGGAAACCCGAATCAGCCCCAGCATTTT. It codes for CAWSVRGGNPNQPQHF. Complete variable domain (other parts from reference TRBV30 and TRBJ1-5): SQTIHQWPATLVQPVGSPLSLECTVEGTSNPNLYWYRQAAGRGLQLLFYSVGIGQISSEVPQNLSASRPQDRQFILSSKKLLLSDSGFYLCAWSVRGGNPNQPQHFGDGTRLSIL.

The V call is TRBV7-9, the J call TRBJ1-1; no firm D call. CDR1 is SEHNR and CDR2 is FQNEAQ in the germline V gene (reference sequence). This CDR3 spans 13 amino acids. V gave up 3 bases and J gave up 8 bases, with 13 bases separating them. The CDR3 coding sequence is TGTGCCAGCAGCTTGTTCACGAGGGTAGAAGCTTTCTTT. This sequence encodes CASSLFTRVEAFF.

The V and J genes are TRBV18 and TRBJ1-1, with a possible D match to TRBD1 (6 bases). In germline, CDR1 is KGHSH, CDR2 LQKENI. Between the trimmed V and J ends, which lost 0 bases and 0 bases, there was a span of 14 bases. The CDR3 contains 17 residues. The CDR3 loop is CASSPPGQRGMNTEAFF. In DNA form, the CDR3 reads TGTGCCAGCTCACCACCGGGACAACGGGGAATGAACACTGAAGCTTTCTTT.

On this clone itself: A junction end diverges from the germline sequence, so it may reflect a read error. This chain links TRBV30 with TRBJ2-1; 9 nucleotides line up with TRBD1. From germline, CDR1 is GTSNPN and CDR2 SVGIG (reference sequence). The length of the CDR3 is 14 residues. The CDR3 region has the DNA TGTGCCTGGAGCTCGGACAGGGGTCCCTCTTTGGCGCTCTTC. Amino acids: CAWSSDRGPSLALF.

The chain couples TRBV18 to TRBJ2-1; D is unresolved. V lost 2 bases and J lost 1, with 9 bases in between. CDR3 length: 15 residues. CDR1 and CDR2 from the germline V gene are KGHSH and LQKENI. The CDR3 loop is CASSPWRFSYNEQFF. The CDR3 DNA follows: TGTGCCAGCTCACCATGGCGGTTTTCCTACAATGAGCAGTTCTTC.

This chain connects TRBV28 to TRBJ1-2; 8 nucleotides match TRBD1. J gave up 8 bases and V 3 bases, and 5 bases lay outside the gene matches. The CDR3 contains 13 residues. CDR1 is MDHEN, CDR2 SYDVKM, per germline. CDR3 bases: TGTGCCAGCAGTTTTCAGACAGGGGAAGGCTACACCTTC. Protein: CASSFQTGEGYTF.

The chain carries TRBV4-1 and TRBJ1-2; D perhaps matches TRBD1 (5 bases). In germline, CDR1 is MGHRA, CDR2 YSYEKL. Trimming pared 4 bases from V and 4 bases from J, leaving 13 bases between. The CDR3 runs to 14 residues. CDR3 loop: CASSLTRQTYGYTF. The CDR3 bases are TGCGCCAGCAGCCTTACTCGACAGACCTATGGCTACACCTTC.

The chain joins TRBV6-5 to TRBJ2-1; D unclear. V was pared by 2 bases and J by 0 bases, with 11 bases between. Germline V lookup: CDR1 MNHEY, CDR2 SVGAGI. The CDR3 length is 16 residues. DNA for the CDR3: TGTGCCAGCAGTTACAGGAATTCTAGCTCCTACAATGAGCAGTTCTTC. Translation: CASSYRNSSSYNEQFF.